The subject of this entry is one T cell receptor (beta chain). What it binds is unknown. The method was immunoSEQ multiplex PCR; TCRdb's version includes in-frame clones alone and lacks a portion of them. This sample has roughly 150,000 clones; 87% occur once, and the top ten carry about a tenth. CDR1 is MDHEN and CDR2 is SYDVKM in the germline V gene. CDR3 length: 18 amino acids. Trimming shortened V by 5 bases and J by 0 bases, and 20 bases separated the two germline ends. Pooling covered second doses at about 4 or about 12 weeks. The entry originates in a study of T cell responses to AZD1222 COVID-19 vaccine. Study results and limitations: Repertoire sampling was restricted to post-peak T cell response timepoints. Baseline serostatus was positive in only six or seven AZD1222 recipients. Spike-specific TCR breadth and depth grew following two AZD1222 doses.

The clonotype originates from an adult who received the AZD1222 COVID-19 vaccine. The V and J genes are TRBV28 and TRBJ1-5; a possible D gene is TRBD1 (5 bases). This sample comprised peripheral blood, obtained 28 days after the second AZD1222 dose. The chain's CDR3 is CASSPPPNRGYSNQPQHF. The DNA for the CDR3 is TGTGCCAGCAGTCCCCCCCCTAATAGGGGTTATAGCAATCAGCCCCAGCATTTT.